The TCR beta chain described here comes from a study of CD8+CD57+ T cells in acquired aplastic anemia. CDR1 and CDR2 (germline): MGHRA, YSYEKL. The V end lost 1 base, the J end lost 2 bases, and 15 bases lay between the germline ends. The CDR3 loop spans 17 amino acids. CDR3 and TCR beta VDJ profiling relied on a genomic DNA template. TCRdb redid the calling of the reads with MiXCR, one entry per CDR3 protein. The table shows some 120,000 distinct CDR3 sequences, with about 46% occurring only once. The receptor's source is a human donor in good health, serving as a control. The rearrangement links TRBV4-1 to TRBJ1-3; D might be TRBD1 (6 bases). Sequencing was carried out using sorted CD4+, CD8+, or CD8+CD57+ T cells (not recorded which) from PBMCs. The DNA for the CDR3 is TGCGCCAGCAGCCAAGGCGGCGCCGGGACAACTGGAAACACCATATATTTT. This codes for CASSQGGAGTTGNTIYF.